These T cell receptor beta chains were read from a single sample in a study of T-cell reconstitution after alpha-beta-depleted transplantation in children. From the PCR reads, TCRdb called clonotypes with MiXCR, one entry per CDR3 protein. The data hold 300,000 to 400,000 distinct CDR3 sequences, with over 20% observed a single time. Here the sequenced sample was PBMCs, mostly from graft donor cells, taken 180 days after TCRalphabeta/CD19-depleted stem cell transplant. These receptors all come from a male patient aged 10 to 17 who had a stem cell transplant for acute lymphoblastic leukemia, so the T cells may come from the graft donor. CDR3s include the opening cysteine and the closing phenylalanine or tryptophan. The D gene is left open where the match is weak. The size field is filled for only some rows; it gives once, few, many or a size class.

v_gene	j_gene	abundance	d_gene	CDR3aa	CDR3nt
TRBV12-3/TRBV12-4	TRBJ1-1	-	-	CASSFLRNTEAFF	TGTGCCAGCAGTTTTCTGAGAAACACTGAAGCTTTCTTT
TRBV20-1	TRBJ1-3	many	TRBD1	CSARSGGGNTIYF	TGCAGTGCTAGATCAGGGGGTGGAAACACCATATATTTT
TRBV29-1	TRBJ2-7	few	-	CSVGGGGYEQYF	TGCAGCGTTGGGGGAGGGGGCTACGAGCAGTACTTC
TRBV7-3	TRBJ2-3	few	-	CASSLNSGPTDTQYF	TGTGCCAGCAGCTTAAATTCAGGGCCCACAGATACGCAGTATTTT
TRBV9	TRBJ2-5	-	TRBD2	CASSVVVLAGLYQETQYF	TGTGCCAGCAGCGTAGTGGTCCTAGCGGGACTGTACCAAGAGACCCAGTACTTC
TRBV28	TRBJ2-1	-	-	CVSSLNRPNEQFF	TGTGTCAGCAGTTTAAATAGGCCCAATGAGCAGTTCTTC
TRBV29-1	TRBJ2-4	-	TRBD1	CSVEDAGGPKNIQYF	TGCAGCGTTGAAGATGCAGGGGGCCCCAAAAACATTCAGTACTTC
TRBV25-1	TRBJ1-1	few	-	CASSGMGGKTYTEAFF	TGTGCCAGCAGTGGAATGGGGGGAAAAACCTACACTGAAGCTTTCTTT
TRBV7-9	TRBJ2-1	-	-	CASSLLGRDDYTSYNEQFF	TGTGCCAGCAGCTTATTAGGGCGGGACGACTATACTTCCTACAATGAGCAGTTCTTC
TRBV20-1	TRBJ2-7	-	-	CSARAASYEQYF	TGCAGTGCTAGGGCGGCTTCCTACGAGCAGTACTTC
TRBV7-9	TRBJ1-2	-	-	CASSASYGYTF	TGTGCCAGCAGCGCCAGCTATGGCTACACCTTC
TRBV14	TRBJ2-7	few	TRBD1	CASSQGGTGGYEQYF	TGTGCCAGCAGCCAAGGGGGGACAGGGGGCTACGAGCAGTACTTC
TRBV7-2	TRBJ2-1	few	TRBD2	CASSSIAGYEQFF	TGTGCCAGCAGCTCCATAGCGGGATACGAGCAGTTCTTC